This is a list of T cell receptor beta chains from one sample in a study of OX40 agonist ivuxolimab in advanced cancers. Clones were read by immunoSEQ multiplex PCR, and TCRdb kept only the in-frame ones, dropping some. The sample holds fewer than 85,000 clones; 85% to 95% are singletons and the top ten take less than 0.75%. The input for sequencing was CD4+ or CD8+ T cells sorted from blood, taken in a trial of the OX40 agonist ivuxolimab. These receptors were collected from an adult with an advanced solid tumor such as melanoma, head and neck, liver or kidney cancer. The CDR3 runs from the conserved cysteine through the conserved F or W. A D gene is named only where the DNA matches it firmly. Size values are once, few and many counts, or a class for expanded clones, and some rows have none.

abundance	d_gene	j_gene	v_gene	len	CDR3nt	CDR3aa
once	TRBD2	TRBJ2-3	TRBV14	14	TGTGCCAGCGGAAAGGGACTAGAAGTAGATACGCAGTATTTT	CASGKGLEVDTQYF
.	.	TRBJ1-1	TRBV5-1	13	TGCGCCAGCAGGAGGGACGGGAACACTGAAGCTTTCTTT	CASRRDGNTEAFF
.	.	TRBJ1-4	TRBV11-2	17	TGTGCCAGCAGCGTACTCGGGAAGAAGATGGACAATGAAAAACTGTTTTTT	CASSVLGKKMDNEKLFF
.	TRBD1	TRBJ1-6	TRBV28	15	TGTGCCATCCGAATGGAGGGGACAGCAAATTCACCCCTCCACTTT	CAIRMEGTANSPLHF
.	TRBD1	TRBJ2-3	TRBV7-9	15	TGTGCCAGCAGCCCGGGGACAGCCTTCACAGATACGCAGTATTTT	CASSPGTAFTDTQYF
.	.	TRBJ2-3	TRBV15	16	TGTGCCACCAGCAGAAAGAACACAAAATGGGCAGATACGCAGTATTTT	CATSRKNTKWADTQYF
.	.	TRBJ2-7	TRBV11-2	12	TGTGCCAGCAGCTTAGCAGGGAAGTTGTGGTACTTC	CASSLAGKLWYF
.	.	TRBJ2-3	TRBV15	13	TGTGCCACCAGCAGAGATCTCCCAGATACGCAGTATTTT	CATSRDLPDTQYF
few	.	TRBJ1-1	TRBV10-3	13	TGTGCCATCAGTGAGTCTTCGGAGGGCGAAGCTTTCTTT	CAISESSEGEAFF
.	TRBD1	TRBJ2-1	TRBV25-1	17	TGTGCCAGCAGTGAATATAAATCAGGGGGCGACTACAATGAGCAGTTCTTC	CASSEYKSGGDYNEQFF
.	.	TRBJ1-1	TRBV6-5	15	TGTGCCAGCACCCCTACCAGGTTCTTGAACACTGAAGCTTTCTTT	CASTPTRFLNTEAFF
once	TRBD2	TRBJ2-5	TRBV18	14	TGTGCCAGCTCAGACTGGGGACTAGTGAAGACCCAGTACTTC	CASSDWGLVKTQYF
few	TRBD1	TRBJ2-2	TRBV27	16	TGTGCCAGCAGTTATAGAGGGACAGGGTCTACCGGGGAGCTGTTTTTT	CASSYRGTGSTGELFF
.	TRBD1	TRBJ1-1	TRBV18	14	TGTGCCAGCTCACCCGTAGAGGGGGCCTCTGAAGCTTTCTTT	CASSPVEGASEAFF
.	TRBD2	TRBJ2-7	TRBV28	16	TGTGCCAGCAGTCCCCCAGGCGGGAGGAGCTCCTACGAGCAGTACTTC	CASSPPGGRSSYEQYF
.	.	TRBJ1-1	TRBV5-5	13	TGTGCCAGCAGCCCGAGGTGGCACACTGAAGCTTTCTTT	CASSPRWHTEAFF
.	TRBD2	TRBJ2-7	TRBV7-2	16	TGTGCCAGCAGCTTAGTTGGGACTAGCGGCACCTACGAGCAGTACTTC	CASSLVGTSGTYEQYF
.	.	TRBJ1-5	TRBV18	13	TGTGCCAGCTCACCAAGGTTTGGGGAGCCCCAGCATTTT	CASSPRFGEPQHF
.	TRBD1	TRBJ2-7	TRBV9	17	TGTGCCAGCAGCCTAGGACTCGGGACAGGGGCTTCCTACGAGCAGTACTTC	CASSLGLGTGASYEQYF
.	.	TRBJ2-3	TRBV6-5	15	TGTGCCAGCAGTTACAGCTTCGGGGCGAGAGATACGCAGTATTTT	CASSYSFGARDTQYF
.	.	TRBJ2-5	TRBV7-8	14	TGTGCCAGCAGCTCCTATACAGGCGAAGAGACCCAGTACTTC	CASSSYTGEETQYF
.	.	TRBJ2-5	TRBV9	13	TGTGCCAGCAGCCCACGAGTTGGAGAGACCCAGTACTTC	CASSPRVGETQYF
.	.	TRBJ1-3	TRBV9	16	TGTGCCAGCAGCGTAGCTCATATCGGGCAAGGAAACACCATATATTTT	CASSVAHIGQGNTIYF
.	.	TRBJ2-2	TRBV6-5	13	TGTGCCAGCAGTTCGGGGAACACCGGGGAGCTGTTTTTT	CASSSGNTGELFF
.	TRBD2	TRBJ2-2	TRBV4-2	17	TGTGCCAGCAGCCAAGAGGTTGCGGGGGTATCCACCGGGGAGCTGTTTTTT	CASSQEVAGVSTGELFF
once	TRBD2	TRBJ2-2	TRBV6-1	18	TGTGCCAGCAGGGAAAGGACTAGCGGGATCAACCCGTTCGGGGAGCTGTTTTTT	CASRERTSGINPFGELFF
.	TRBD2	TRBJ2-1	TRBV27	17	TGTGCCAGCAGTTCCATATTACTAGCGGACTCCTACAATGAGCAGTTCTTC	CASSSILLADSYNEQFF
.	TRBD1	TRBJ2-3	TRBV4-3	16	TGCGCCAGCAGCCGGGGCGGGACAGGGGATACAGATACGCAGTATTTT	CASSRGGTGDTDTQYF
.	.	TRBJ2-3	TRBV7-9	17	TGTGCCAGCAGCTTAGCGAGAGTCGAGCGGTCCACAGATACGCAGTATTTT	CASSLARVERSTDTQYF
.	.	TRBJ2-4	TRBV11-3	14	TGTGCCAGCAGCCTCCGAATAGCCAAAAACATTCAGTACTTC	CASSLRIAKNIQYF